This T cell receptor beta chain derives from a study of shared clonotypes between healthy human individuals. Study findings and constraints: Some naive CD4 clonotypes, roughly 4.7%, turned up in common across a few donors.

Assay runs were performed at deep level. The protocol was immunoSEQ multiplex PCR, while the TCRdb copy is restricted to in-frame clones and leaves out a portion. Of over 950,000 clones in the sample, approximately 77% are singletons; the top ten hold 0.7% to 0.95%. The authors divided CD4+ cells into CD45RA+ naive and CD45RA-negative memory subsets. CDR3 length: 14 amino acids. With V trimmed by 2 bases and J by 5 bases, 3 bases remained unmatched. CDR1 is GTSNPN, CDR2 SVGIG, per germline (reference sequence). On this clone: Antigen unknown.

This sequence joins TRBV30 and TRBJ2-7; 13 nucleotides match TRBD2. Sequencing used memory CD4+ T cells from PBMCs. The sample's subset: CD45RA-negative fraction. The receptor comes from a man aged 18 to 29 in good health. Some clones in this sample may be carry-over from other donors' samples. The CDR3 loop is CAWSKGLAGDEQYF. The CDR3 DNA reads TGTGCCTGGAGTAAAGGACTAGCGGGAGACGAGCAGTACTTC.